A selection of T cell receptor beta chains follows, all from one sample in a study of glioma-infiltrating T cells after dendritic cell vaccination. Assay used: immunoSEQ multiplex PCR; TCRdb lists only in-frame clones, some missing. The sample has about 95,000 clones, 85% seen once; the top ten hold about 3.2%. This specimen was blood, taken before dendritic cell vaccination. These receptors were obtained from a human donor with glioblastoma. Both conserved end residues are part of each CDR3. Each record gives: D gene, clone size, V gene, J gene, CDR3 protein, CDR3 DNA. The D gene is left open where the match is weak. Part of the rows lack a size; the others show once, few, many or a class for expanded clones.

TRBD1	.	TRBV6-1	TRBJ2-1	CASRGQVYNEQFF	TGTGCCAGCAGAGGACAGGTCTACAATGAGCAGTTCTTC
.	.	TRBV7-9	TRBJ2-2	CASTTTGANTGELFF	TGTGCCAGTACTACGACAGGAGCGAACACCGGGGAGCTGTTTTTT
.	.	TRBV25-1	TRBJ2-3	CASSSPDTQYF	TGTGCCAGCAGCTCCCCCGATACGCAGTATTTT
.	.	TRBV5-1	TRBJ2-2	CASSLGDLGFGELFF	TGCGCCAGCAGCTTGGGGGACTTGGGGTTCGGGGAGCTGTTTTTT
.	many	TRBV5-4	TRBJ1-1	CASSLSQTNTEAFF	TGTGCCAGCAGCTTATCACAGACCAACACTGAAGCTTTCTTT
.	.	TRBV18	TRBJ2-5	CASSPGSQETQYF	TGTGCCAGCTCACCGGGCAGCCAAGAGACCCAGTACTTC
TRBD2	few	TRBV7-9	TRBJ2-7	CASRPTSGGTYEQYF	TGTGCCAGCAGGCCGACTAGCGGGGGTACCTACGAGCAGTACTTC
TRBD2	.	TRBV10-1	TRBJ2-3	CASKRTSGADTQYF	TGCGCCAGCAAGAGGACTAGCGGGGCAGATACGCAGTATTTT
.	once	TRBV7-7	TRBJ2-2	CASSPQVQAGELFF	TGTGCTAGCAGTCCACAGGTACAGGCCGGGGAGCTGTTTTTT
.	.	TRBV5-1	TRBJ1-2	CASSSEAPYGYTF	TGCGCCAGCAGCTCGGAGGCCCCCTATGGCTACACCTTC
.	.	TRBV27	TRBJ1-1	CASSLGGREAFF	TGTGCCAGCAGTTTAGGCGGCAGAGAAGCTTTCTTT
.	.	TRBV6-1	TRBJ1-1	CASRRTNLNTEAFF	TGTGCCAGCAGGAGAACCAATTTGAACACTGAAGCTTTCTTT
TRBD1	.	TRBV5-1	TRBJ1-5	CASSLGTGMSQPQHF	TGCGCCAGCAGCTTAGGGACAGGAATGAGTCAGCCCCAGCATTTT
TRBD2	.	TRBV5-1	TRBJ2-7	CASTQLAGGTYEQYF	TGCGCCAGCACCCAACTAGCGGGAGGAACCTACGAGCAGTACTTC
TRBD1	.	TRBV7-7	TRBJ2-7	CASSTGQGAGEQYF	TGTGCTAGCAGCACAGGACAGGGGGCGGGCGAGCAGTACTTC
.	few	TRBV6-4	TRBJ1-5	CASSEGVEGVNQPQHF	TGTGCCAGCAGTGAAGGTGTAGAAGGGGTCAATCAGCCCCAGCATTTT
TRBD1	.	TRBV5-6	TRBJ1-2	CASSFGQGLNYGYTF	TGTGCCAGCAGCTTTGGACAGGGGTTAAACTATGGCTACACCTTC
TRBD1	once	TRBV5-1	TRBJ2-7	CASSLSNKGAREQYF	TGCGCCAGCAGCTTATCAAACAAGGGGGCGCGCGAGCAGTACTTC
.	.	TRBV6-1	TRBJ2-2	CASSRTRGTGELFF	TGTGCCAGCAGTAGAACCAGGGGAACCGGGGAGCTGTTTTTT
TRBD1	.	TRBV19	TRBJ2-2	CASSVGTENTGELFF	TGTGCCAGTAGTGTGGGGACAGAGAACACCGGGGAGCTGTTTTTT
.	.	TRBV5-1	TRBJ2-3	CASSLGQRTDTQYF	TGCGCCAGCAGCTTGGGACAGCGCACAGATACGCAGTATTTT
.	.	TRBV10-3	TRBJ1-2	CAIGDRLGYTF	TGTGCCATCGGAGACAGATTAGGCTACACCTTC
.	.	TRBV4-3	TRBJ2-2	CASSQEEGATGELFF	TGCGCCAGCAGCCAAGAGGAGGGGGCCACCGGGGAGCTGTTTTTT
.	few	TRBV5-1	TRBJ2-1	CASSLPTSGREQFF	TGCGCCAGCAGCTTGCCGACTAGTGGGCGGGAGCAGTTCTTC
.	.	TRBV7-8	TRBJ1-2	CASSLTVYYGYTF	TGTGCCAGCAGCCTCACAGTTTACTATGGCTACACCTTC
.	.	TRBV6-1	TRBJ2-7	CASSEVGRGYEQYF	TGTGCCAGCAGTGAAGTCGGCAGGGGTTACGAGCAGTACTTC
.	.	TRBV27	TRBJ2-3	CASSGATFSTDTQYF	TGTGCCAGCAGTGGGGCGACATTTAGCACAGATACGCAGTATTTT
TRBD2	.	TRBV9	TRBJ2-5	CASSVGGAGGGETQYF	TGTGCCAGCAGCGTAGGGGGTGCGGGAGGGGGAGAGACCCAGTACTTC
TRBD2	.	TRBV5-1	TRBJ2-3	CASSLGTSGRDTQYF	TGCGCCAGCAGCCTCGGGACTAGCGGGAGGGATACGCAGTATTTT
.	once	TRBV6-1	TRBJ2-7	CASSGTPFYEQYF	TGTGCCAGCAGTGGAACTCCATTCTACGAGCAGTACTTC
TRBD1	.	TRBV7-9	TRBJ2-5	CASSLQTGRETQYF	TGTGCCAGCAGCTTACAGACAGGGCGGGAGACCCAGTACTTC
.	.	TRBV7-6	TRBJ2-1	CASSLVGAHLFGAEQFF	TGTGCCAGCAGCTTAGTTGGTGCGCACCTCTTTGGGGCTGAGCAGTTCTTC
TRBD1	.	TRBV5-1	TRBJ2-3	CASSQGQSTDTQYF	TGCGCCAGCAGCCAGGGACAGAGCACAGATACGCAGTATTTT
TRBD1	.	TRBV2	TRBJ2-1	CASSGPDRGYNEQFF	TGTGCCAGCAGTGGCCCTGACAGGGGTTACAATGAGCAGTTCTTC
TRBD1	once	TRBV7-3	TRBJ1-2	CASSSTGGDYGYTF	TGTGCCAGCAGCTCGACAGGGGGAGACTATGGCTACACCTTC
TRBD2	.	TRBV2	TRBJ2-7	CASSEALAGSIGEQYF	TGTGCCAGCAGTGAAGCGCTAGCGGGGTCTATCGGCGAGCAGTACTTC
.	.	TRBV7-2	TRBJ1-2	CASSMTGYGYTF	TGTGCCAGCAGCATGACGGGCTATGGCTACACCTTC
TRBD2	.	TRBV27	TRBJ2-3	CASSPPGLVLFEAQYF	TGTGCCAGCAGTCCTCCGGGACTAGTTTTATTCGAGGCGCAGTATTTT
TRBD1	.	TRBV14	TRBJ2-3	CASSPAGGDTQYF	TGTGCCAGCAGCCCTGCAGGGGGAGATACGCAGTATTTT
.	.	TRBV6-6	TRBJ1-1	CASTLTAKNTEAFF	TGTGCCAGCACCCTGACAGCCAAGAACACTGAAGCTTTCTTT
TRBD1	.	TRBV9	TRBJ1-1	CASSVGDRVTGGTEAFF	TGTGCCAGCAGCGTAGGGGACAGGGTGACGGGGGGCACTGAAGCTTTCTTT
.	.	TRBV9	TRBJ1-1	CASSVLTANTEAFF	TGTGCCAGCAGCGTACTGACAGCGAACACTGAAGCTTTCTTT